Following are 15 T cell receptor beta chains from one sample sequenced in a study of blood T cell repertoires in COVID-19. TCRdb's table, derived via immunoSEQ multiplex PCR, lists solely in-frame clones and lacks some. The table lists some 130,000 clones, roughly 90% of them singletons, with about 4.6% in the top ten. Sequenced material: peripheral blood. These receptors were taken from a man aged 55 to 69 with COVID-19, enrolled during active disease.

The DNA of the CDR3 is TGTGCCTGGAACTCTGGCAGGGGCCGTCAAGAGACCCAGTACTTC. Protein: CAWNSGRGRQETQYF. V is TRBV30 and J is TRBJ2-5; a possible D gene is TRBD1 (6 bases). The germline CDR1 and CDR2 sequences are GTSNPN and SVGIG (reference sequence). The CDR3 consists of 15 residues. V lost 4 bases, J lost 2 bases, and 17 bases lay in between.

V is TRBV5-1 and J is TRBJ2-7, with D perhaps TRBD2 (6 bases). Looked up from germline, CDR1 is SGHRS and CDR2 is YFSETQ. Trimming pared 7 bases from V and 5 bases from J, leaving 13 bases between. The CDR3 has 12 residues. The CDR3 protein is CASGGRRDEQYF. DNA of the CDR3: TGCGCCAGCGGAGGAAGGAGGGACGAGCAGTACTTC.

J is TRBJ2-1 and V is TRBV3-1 (or the pseudogene TRBV3-2); 8 nucleotides match TRBD2. CDR1 and CDR2 (germline): LGHDT, YNNKEL (reference sequence). V shed 4 bases and J 6 bases; nucleotides not matched to a gene: 5. The CDR3 sequence is 14 residues long. As DNA, the CDR3 is TGTGCCAGCAGCCTTAGGGGGACTAGCAATGAGCAGTTCTTC. This encodes CASSLRGTSNEQFF.

This chain joins TRBV4-2 and TRBJ1-4; D gene uncertain. In germline, CDR1 is LGHNA, CDR2 YNFKEQ. The V end was cut by 1 base, the J end by 8 bases, with 17 bases between. This CDR3 has 16 residues. Here the CDR3 reads CASSQALGEEREKLFF. For the CDR3, the DNA is TGTGCCAGCAGCCAAGCGCTCGGGGAAGAAAGGGAAAAACTGTTTTTT.

This chain uses TRBV4-3 with TRBJ1-6; D unclear. V lost 0 bases and J 9 bases, leaving 18 bases between the germline ends. Germline CDR1 is LGHNA and CDR2 is YSLEER. The CDR3 is made up of 17 amino acids. CDR3 sequence (DNA): TGCGCCAGCAGCCAAGATTTCGGGAGACTAGTAGGTTCACCCCTCCACTTT. It yields the protein CASSQDFGRLVGSPLHF.

The chain has TRBV6-6 and TRBJ2-3, with 9 bases identical to TRBD2. This CDR3 has 15 residues. The germline V gene encodes CDR1 MNHNY and CDR2 SVGAGI (reference sequence). Unmatched junction bases numbered 4, after V lost 6 bases and J lost 0 bases. CDR3 region: CASSPSGTSTDTQYF. The CDR3 DNA sequence: TGTGCCAGCAGCCCTAGCGGGACTAGCACAGATACGCAGTATTTT.

The gene calls are TRBV4-3 and TRBJ2-7; maybe TRBD2 (5 bases). Germline CDR1 and CDR2: LGHNA and YSLEER. Trimming left V 2 bases short and J 3 bases short, with 11 bases between. The CDR3 sequence is 14 residues long. CDR3 coding DNA: TGCGCCAGCAGCCAAATGGGAGAGAACTACGAGCAGTACTTC. It translates to CASSQMGENYEQYF.

The chain has TRBV7-9 and TRBJ1-1; D unclear. V lost 0 bases and J 4 bases, leaving 24 bases between the germline ends. The CDR3 has 19 amino acids. The germline V gene encodes CDR1 SEHNR and CDR2 FQNEAQ (reference sequence). CDR3 bases: TGTGCCAGCAGCTTAGCCGCCCGGTGGGAGGGCCTTTGGGGCACTGAAGCTTTCTTT. Its protein product is CASSLAARWEGLWGTEAFF. The full variable domain, rest sourced from reference TRBV7-9 and TRBJ1-1, is DTGVSQNPRHKITKRGQNVTFRCDPISEHNRLYWYRQTLGQGPEFLTYFQNEAQLEKSRLLSDRFSAERPKGSFSTLEIQRTEQGDSAMYLCASSLAARWEGLWGTEAFFGQGTRLTVV.

The chain carries TRBV5-1 and TRBJ1-1; 8 nucleotides match TRBD1. This CDR3 has 15 amino acids. The J segment lost 1 base and the V segment lost 4 bases, leaving 6 bases of the junction unmatched. The germline V gene encodes CDR1 SGHRS and CDR2 YFSETQ. Here the CDR3 reads CASSQGQGKNTEAFF. CDR3 nucleotides: TGCGCCAGCAGCCAAGGACAGGGAAAGAACACTGAAGCTTTCTTT.

The chain has TRBV6-5 and TRBJ2-5; tentatively, D is TRBD1 (5 bases). The CDR3 is 14 residues long. The V gene lost 2 bases and the J gene lost 5 bases, with 12 bases spanning the gap. Germline values: CDR1 MNHEY, CDR2 SVGAGI. CDR3 nucleotide sequence: TGTGCCAGCAGTTACGATCCAGGGTCCGAGACCCAGTACTTC. Translation: CASSYDPGSETQYF.

The chain is built from TRBV19 and TRBJ2-3; TRBD2 agrees at 9 bases. The CDR3 is 16 amino acids. Trimming cost V 4 bases and J 3 bases; bases outside gene matches: 8. CDR1 and CDR2 from the germline V gene are LNHDA and SQIVND (reference sequence). The CDR3 DNA follows: TGTGCCAGTAGTAACCGCGGGAGGGCCGTGACAGATACGCAGTATTTT. The encoded protein is CASSNRGRAVTDTQYF. The full variable domain, rest sourced from reference TRBV19 and TRBJ2-3, is DGGITQSPKYLFRKEGQNVTLSCEQNLNHDAMYWYRQDPGQGLRLIYYSQIVNDFQKGDIAEGYSVSREKKESFPLTVTSAQKNPTAFYLCASSNRGRAVTDTQYFGPGTRLTVL.

The chain carries TRBV7-9 and TRBJ1-4, with D possibly matching TRBD1 (5 bases). This CDR3 comprises 13 residues. CDR1 and CDR2 from the germline V gene are SEHNR and FQNEAQ (reference sequence). Trimming removed 5 bases at V and 5 bases at J, with 9 bases between. The CDR3: CASSPRQNEKLFF. The CDR3, as DNA: TGTGCCAGCAGCCCAAGACAGAATGAAAAACTGTTTTTT. Full variable domain (missing parts from reference TRBV7-9 and TRBJ1-4): DTGVSQNPRHKITKRGQNVTFRCDPISEHNRLYWYRQTLGQGPEFLTYFQNEAQLEKSRLLSDRFSAERPKGSFSTLEIQRTEQGDSAMYLCASSPRQNEKLFFGSGTQLSVL.

This clone showed up just once. This rearrangement joins TRBV19 to TRBJ2-1; D unresolved. Trimming removed 3 bases at V and 4 bases at J, with 10 bases between. The CDR3 is 14 residues long. CDR1 and CDR2 from the germline V gene are LNHDA and SQIVND (reference sequence). The CDR3 DNA follows: TGTGCCAGTAGTATTGCTTGGCGGTACAATGAGCAGTTCTTC. Residues: CASSIAWRYNEQFF.

The V and J genes are TRBV3-1 (or the pseudogene TRBV3-2) and TRBJ2-7, with TRBD2 identical over 8 bases. This CDR3 spans 14 amino acids. Germline-derived CDR1 and CDR2 are LGHDT and YNNKEL (reference sequence). V lost 3 bases to trimming and J lost 3 bases; unmatched junction nucleotides: 4. The CDR3 is CASSHSGTHYEQYF. DNA for the CDR3: TGTGCCAGCAGCCATAGCGGGACGCACTACGAGCAGTACTTC.

A remark on this clone: Other DNA sequences within the sample encode an identical CDR3. The V call is TRBV19, the J call TRBJ2-5; tentative D call: TRBD1 (6 bases). Looked up from germline, CDR1 is LNHDA and CDR2 is SQIVND (reference sequence). This CDR3 region has 14 residues. Trimming removed 3 bases at V and 2 bases at J, with 10 bases between. The chain's CDR3 is CASSIQGRQETQYF. CDR3 sequence (DNA): TGTGCCAGTAGTATTCAGGGGCGGCAAGAGACCCAGTACTTC.